The clone carrying this TCR beta chain was recorded a few times. Its antigen is unknown. The sample originates from a study of post-analysis software for immune sequencing data. Regarding the study as a whole: The five TRBV segments detected at higher frequency in patients than in controls included TRBV5-6, TRBV5-1 and TRBV20-1. Those with multiple sclerosis, the patient group, showed significantly lower normalized Chao1 diversity than controls.

TCR beta cDNA libraries included unique molecular identifiers. TCRdb passed the PCR reads through MiXCR, listing each CDR3 protein once. Seen here are about 260,000 distinct CDR3 sequences, about 40% observed once, and the top ten hold under 5.5%. The CDR3 has 16 residues. Trimming at V came to 5 bases and at J to 1 base, leaving 5 bases not matched to a gene. Germline V gene data show CDR1 as SGHAT and CDR2 as FQNNGV. Sequencing was performed on blood. V and J are TRBV11-2 and TRBJ2-2; 9 bases align to TRBD2. The TCR was taken from a girl aged 5-17 years with multiple sclerosis. The chain's CDR3 is CASSILAGQNTGELFF. In DNA form, the CDR3 reads TGTGCCAGCAGCATTCTAGCGGGACAGAACACCGGGGAGCTGTTTTTT.